These 22 T cell receptor beta chains share one sample of origin, sequenced in a study of T cell responses to AZD1222 COVID-19 vaccine. Sequenced by immunoSEQ multiplex PCR; TCRdb stores in-frame clones only, minus some. Here the sample spans 100,000 to 150,000 clones, over 80% being singletons. This specimen was peripheral blood, taken on day 0 of AZD1222 vaccination. These receptors all come from an adult in good health.

This clone was recorded a few times. The V call is TRBV5-1, the J call TRBJ1-2; 8 nucleotides line up with TRBD1. The CDR3 extends over 14 amino acids. CDR1 and CDR2 (germline): SGHRS, YFSETQ. V shed 4 bases, J shed 3 bases, and the junction held 5 bases outside the gene matches. The CDR3 DNA follows: TGCGCCAGCAGCATCAGGGGGCGCGACTATGGCTACACCTTC. Its protein product is CASSIRGRDYGYTF.

The V call is TRBV5-6, the J call TRBJ2-7; D not resolved. The CDR3 covers 14 residues. The V gene lost 0 bases and the J gene lost 0 bases, with 7 bases spanning the gap. The germline V gene has CDR1 SGHDT and CDR2 YYEEEE. The CDR3 here is CASSLVHTSYEQYF. Here the CDR3 DNA reads TGTGCCAGCAGCTTGGTGCACACCTCCTACGAGCAGTACTTC.

This clone was counted a single time. V gene TRBV12-2 combines with J gene TRBJ2-4; TRBD2 is taken as the D call from the table, unchecked against the DNA. TRBV12-2 is marked as a pseudogene. The CDR3 extends over 13 amino acids. The CDR3 here is CASHPGWEGIQYF. CDR3 DNA: TGTGCAAGTCACCCGGGGTGGGAAGGCATTCAGTACTTC.

Worth noting for this clone: At one boundary the junction diverges from the germline segment, which might be a read error. This rearrangement joins TRBV7-7 to TRBJ2-5; the D call may be TRBD1 or TRBD2 (5 bases each). The CDR3 contains 13 residues. Per germline, CDR1 SSHAT and CDR2 FNYEAQ (reference sequence). CDR3: CASSPGLQETQYF. CDR3 coding DNA: TGTGCTAGCAGCCCGGGGCTCCAAGAGACCCAGTACTTC. Full variable domain (missing parts from reference TRBV7-7 and TRBJ2-5): GAGVSQSPRYKVTKRGQDVTLRCDPISSHATLYWYQQALGQGPEFLTYFNYEAQPDKSGLPSDRFSAERPEGSISTLTIQRTEQRDSAMYRCASSPGLQETQYFGPGTRLLVL.

This clone appeared once. The gene calls are TRBV7-8 and TRBJ2-7, with 8 bases identical to TRBD1. Germline CDR1 reads SGHVS; CDR2 reads FQNEAQ. V dropped 1 base and J dropped 5; count of bases not matched to a gene: 4. The CDR3 runs to 14 residues. The CDR3 DNA reads as TGTGCCAGCAGCTTAGGGGCAGGGGGCAACGAGCAGTACTTC. It encodes CASSLGAGGNEQYF.

J is TRBJ2-5 and V is TRBV19; D unclear. This CDR3 has 11 residues. CDR1 LNHDA and CDR2 SQIVND come from the germline V gene (reference sequence). V gave up 3 bases and J gave up 6 bases, with 5 bases separating them. CDR3 DNA: TGTGCCAGTAGTATCAGAAAGACCCAGTACTTC. Amino acid sequence: CASSIRKTQYF.

This chain joins TRBV3-1 (or the pseudogene TRBV3-2) and TRBJ1-3; D call uncertain. V was cut by 5 bases and J by 0 bases, with 20 bases left in between. This CDR3 is built from 18 residues. Germline-derived CDR1 and CDR2 are LGHDT and YNNKEL (reference sequence). The CDR3 loop reads CASSLNGQPGSSGNTIYF. The CDR3 DNA reads TGTGCCAGCAGCTTAAACGGCCAACCTGGGAGCTCTGGAAACACCATATATTTT.

The gene calls are TRBV5-4 and TRBJ2-4; a weak D match, TRBD2 (7 bases). Germline values: CDR1 SGHNT, CDR2 YYREEE (reference sequence). The CDR3 contains 15 residues. V lost 4 bases to trimming and J lost 0 bases, with 11 bases between them. CDR3 bases: TGTGCCAGCAGCCCGGGGGGCGGAGCCAAAAACATTCAGTACTTC. It specifies CASSPGGGAKNIQYF.

The V and J genes are TRBV6-1 and TRBJ1-5, with a weak D call TRBD1 (6 bases). V gave up 3 bases and J gave up 11 bases, with 14 bases separating them. The germline V gene has CDR1 MNHNS and CDR2 SASEGT. The CDR3 contains 13 residues. The CDR3 sequence: CASSDYGAGAQHF. The DNA of the CDR3 is TGTGCCAGCAGTGATTACGGAGCAGGGGCCCAGCATTTT.

The chain carries TRBV6-5 and TRBJ1-1; TRBD1 matches 10 bases. The germline V gene has CDR1 MNHEY and CDR2 SVGAGI. With V trimmed by 2 bases and J by 5 bases, 5 bases remained unmatched. This CDR3 spans 15 amino acids. The CDR3 bases are TGTGCCAGCAGTTACCTGACAGGGGGCTTGACTGAAGCTTTCTTT. Its protein product is CASSYLTGGLTEAFF.

The V call is TRBV2, the J call TRBJ2-1; 10 nucleotides match TRBD2. The CDR3 has 15 residues. The germline V gene has CDR1 SNHLY and CDR2 FYNNEI. Trimming at V came to 2 bases and at J to 9 bases, leaving 7 bases not matched to a gene. The CDR3 DNA is TGTGCCAGCAGTGAAAGGCTAGCGGGGGCGGGTGAGCAGTTCTTC. Translated: CASSERLAGAGEQFF.

The gene calls are TRBV30 and TRBJ2-1; 8 bases are a match to TRBD1. Germline trimming cut 2 bases from V and 4 bases from J; bases unmatched to any gene: 16. This CDR3 is 18 amino acids long. Germline V lookup: CDR1 GTSNPN, CDR2 SVGIG (reference sequence). Here the CDR3 DNA reads TGTGCCTGGAGTTACGGGACAGGCCCTCTTAGAAGGTACAATGAGCAGTTCTTC. It specifies CAWSYGTGPLRRYNEQFF.

The rearrangement links TRBV29-1 to TRBJ2-3, with no clear D. From germline, CDR1 is SQVTM and CDR2 ANQGSEA. V lost 3 bases and J 6 bases, leaving 13 bases between the germline ends. The CDR3 loop spans 13 amino acids. The CDR3 protein is CSVDFPSGDTQYF. The DNA of the CDR3 is TGCAGCGTTGATTTCCCGAGTGGGGATACGCAGTATTTT.

The genes are TRBV6-6 and TRBJ1-1, with D unresolved. The CDR3 contains 11 residues. Germline V gives CDR1 MNHNY, CDR2 SVGAGI (reference sequence). The V and J ends lost 6 bases and 3 bases respectively, with 5 bases between them. DNA of the CDR3: TGTGCCAGCAGCGAAGACACTGAAGCTTTCTTT. Translation gives CASSEDTEAFF.

This chain connects TRBV19 to TRBJ1-1; D call uncertain. Germline lookup yields CDR1 LNHDA and CDR2 SQIVND (reference sequence). CDR3 size: 13 residues. V was trimmed by 4 bases and J by 1 base, leaving 7 bases between them. CDR3 in amino acids: CASSRVPNTEAFF. The CDR3 DNA reads TGTGCCAGTAGTAGGGTCCCGAACACTGAAGCTTTCTTT.

V and J are TRBV7-2 and TRBJ1-5; D not resolved. This CDR3 comprises 13 residues. Looked up from germline, CDR1 is SGHTA and CDR2 is FQGNSA. V dropped 5 bases and J dropped 6 bases, with 11 bases sitting between them. CDR3 in DNA: TGTGCCAGCAGCCCAGAATGGGGTCAGCCCCAGCATTTT. Amino acid sequence: CASSPEWGQPQHF.

The rearrangement uses TRBV11-2 and TRBJ1-6; perhaps TRBD1 as D (5 bases). Germline V gene lookup returns CDR1 SGHAT and CDR2 FQNNGV. The length of the CDR3 is 17 residues. V was cut by 5 bases and J by 0 bases, with 14 bases left in between. The CDR3 here is CASSNRQRSSYNSPLHF. The CDR3 DNA is TGTGCCAGCAGCAACCGACAGAGGAGCTCCTATAATTCACCCCTCCACTTT.

This chain uses TRBV19 with TRBJ2-7; 11 nucleotides match TRBD1. The trim removed 6 bases at V and 3 bases at J, leaving 4 bases unmatched. The CDR3 length is 14 residues. CDR1 and CDR2 (germline): LNHDA, SQIVND (reference sequence). Here the CDR3 DNA reads TGTGCCAGTAGGGCCGGGACAGGGGGCTACGAGCAGTACTTC. Amino acids: CASRAGTGGYEQYF.

The chain links TRBV12-5 to TRBJ1-6; a weak D match, TRBD1 (5 bases). CDR3 length: 14 amino acids. Trimming removed 4 bases from V and 1 base from J, with 5 bases in between. Germline CDR1 and CDR2: LGHNT and FRNRAP. Here the CDR3 reads CASGSGSYNSPLHF. The CDR3 bases are TGTGCTAGTGGTTCAGGGTCCTATAATTCACCCCTCCACTTT.

The count of this clone is one. The rearrangement links TRBV7-8 to TRBJ2-2; no clear D gene. This CDR3 contains 13 residues. Trimming left V 2 bases short and J 7 bases short, with 8 bases between. Germline V gene sequence: CDR1 SGHVS, CDR2 FQNEAQ. The CDR3 here is CASSLFPSGELFF. The CDR3 region has the DNA TGTGCCAGCAGCTTATTCCCGAGCGGGGAGCTGTTTTTT. The full variable domain, in which reference TRBV7-8 and TRBJ2-2 provide the parts outside the CDR3, is GAGVSQSPRYKVAKRGQDVALRCDPISGHVSLFWYQQALGQGPEFLTYFQNEAQLDKSGLPSDRFFAERPEGSVSTLKIQRTQQEDSAVYLCASSLFPSGELFFGEGSRLTVL.

The rearrangement joins TRBV7-9 to TRBJ1-1; unclear D gene. The V gene lost 2 bases and the J gene lost 4 bases, with 5 bases spanning the gap. The CDR3 runs to 12 residues. CDR1 is SEHNR and CDR2 is FQNEAQ in the germline V gene (reference sequence). The CDR3 region is CASSLTRTEAFF. In nucleotides, the CDR3 is TGTGCCAGCAGCTTAACTCGCACTGAAGCTTTCTTT.

This clone has just a few counts. The chain combines TRBV6-5 with TRBJ1-1; the D is unclear. The germline CDR1 and CDR2 sequences are MNHEY and SVGAGI. The CDR3 totals 15 residues. The V gene lost 6 bases and the J gene lost 3 bases, with 17 bases spanning the gap. CDR3: CASSQGHSQYTEAFF. CDR3 DNA: TGTGCCAGCAGCCAAGGGCACAGTCAATACACTGAAGCTTTCTTT.